This T cell receptor (beta chain) was found in a study of blood T cell repertoires in COVID-19. Study-level information: Acute-phase and convalescent COVID-19 samples originated in the United States, Italy and Spain.

Data came from immunoSEQ multiplex PCR; TCRdb stores just in-frame clones and leaves some out. The repertoire consists of more than 95,000 clones, with 85% to 90% occurring once and the leading ten covering 7.9%. Trimming cost V 1 base and J 2 bases, with 10 bases left between them. The CDR3 is made up of 15 amino acids. Germline V gene lookup returns CDR1 SGHRS and CDR2 YFSETQ. The source of this sequence is a man between 65 and 79 years old who had recovered from COVID-19. The V and J genes are TRBV5-1 and TRBJ1-3; D uncertain. The specimen was peripheral blood. As DNA, the CDR3 is TGCGCCAGCAGCTTGACGGCGGTAACTGGAAACACCATATATTTT. It specifies CASSLTAVTGNTIYF.